This T cell receptor beta chain came from a study of cytomegalovirus exposure and HLA in healthy donors. Study-wide context: HLA-typed donors were the source of about 85 million unique TCRs, which an early data release held.

Whole-study results and caveats: Some V segments, including TRBV6-2 and TRBV6-3, were excluded as indistinguishable.

Both 60 Vbeta primers and 13 Jbeta primers went into the PCR. Repertoires were generated with immunoSEQ multiplex PCR, while TCRdb's copy carries only in-frame clones and drops some. The sample has approximately 150,000 clones, 60% to 80% seen once; the top ten hold roughly 1%. CDR1 and CDR2 (germline): GTSNPN, SVGIG (reference sequence). CDR3 size: 14 residues. Trimming at V came to 2 bases and at J to 4 bases, leaving 3 bases not matched to a gene. Remarks on this clone: Its cognate antigen is unknown.

Sequencing was done on a sample of PBMCs. The receptor's source is a woman in her sixties or seventies in good health and CMV-seronegative. The rearrangement links TRBV30 to TRBJ1-1; 11 nucleotides align to TRBD1. The CDR3 DNA sequence: TGTGCCTGGAGTACCGGGACAGGGGGCACTGAAGCTTTCTTT. Translated: CAWSTGTGGTEAFF. Full variable domain (rest looked up from reference TRBV30 and TRBJ1-1): SQTIHQWPATLVQPVGSPLSLECTVEGTSNPNLYWYRQAAGRGLQLLFYSVGIGQISSEVPQNLSASRPQDRQFILSSKKLLLSDSGFYLCAWSTGTGGTEAFFGQGTRLTVV.